These 8 T cell receptor beta chains share one sample of origin, sequenced in a study of CD8+ T cells in alopecia areata. Once RNA had been extracted, it was reverse transcribed into cDNA to act as the sequencing template. The data were produced by immunoSEQ multiplex PCR, yet TCRdb's version contains in-frame clones alone and is incomplete. The table includes approximately 220,000 clones, roughly two fifths detected once. Treatment: oral pan-JAK inhibitor, 5-10 mg twice daily. The sequencing here drew on CD4+ T cells sorted from blood, taken at approximately week 30, from a patient treated with tofacitinib. The receptors derive from a human donor with alopecia areata.

This sequence joins TRBV29-1 and TRBJ1-2, with 8 bases that match TRBD1. The CDR3 contains 16 residues. Germline CDR1 SQVTM, CDR2 ANQGSEA. The V gene end was trimmed by 0 bases and the J gene end by 4 bases; junction bases not matched to a gene: 10. CDR3 amino acids: CSVEERQGALRYGYTF. The DNA for the CDR3 is TGCAGCGTTGAAGAACGTCAGGGGGCGCTTCGCTATGGCTACACCTTC.

This clone was seen a few times. Within the sample, other DNA sequences also encode this same CDR3. This chain joins TRBV5-1 and TRBJ2-7, with unresolved D. With 0 bases removed from V and 1 base from J, the gap between germline ends came to 8 bases. In germline, CDR1 is SGHRS, CDR2 YFSETQ. The CDR3 contains 14 residues. The DNA of the CDR3 is TGCGCCAGCAGCTTGGAAGGCAGATCCTACGAGCAGTACTTC. Translating gives CASSLEGRSYEQYF.

The chain uses TRBV13 and TRBJ2-6; D is ambiguous. Trimming left V 2 bases short and J 2 bases short, with 10 bases between. The V gene's germline CDR1 is PRHDT and CDR2 FYEKMQ (reference sequence). The CDR3 contains 16 residues. CDR3 in amino acids: CASSLRVGAGANVLTF. The CDR3 DNA reads as TGTGCCAGCAGCTTACGTGTAGGAGCTGGGGCCAACGTCCTGACTTTC.

With respect to this clone: One junction end disagrees with the germline gene, perhaps due to a read error. The genes are TRBV5-1 and TRBJ2-2; D unresolved. Germline loops: CDR1 SGHRS, CDR2 YFSETQ. This CDR3 spans 13 amino acids. DNA for the CDR3: TGCGCCAGCAGGGCTTGGAACTCCGGGGAGCTGTTTTTT. Its translation: CASRAWNSGELFF.

The chain links TRBV5-1 to TRBJ2-3; D might be TRBD1 (6 bases). The CDR3 consists of 15 residues. The germline gives CDR1 SGHRS, CDR2 YFSETQ. The V end lost 1 base, the J end lost 10 bases, and 19 bases lay between the germline ends. In DNA form, the CDR3 reads TGCGCCAGCAGCTTGACCAGGGGTTTCCAAGGGGCGCAGTATTTT. This encodes CASSLTRGFQGAQYF. The whole variable domain, remainder taken from reference TRBV5-1 and TRBJ2-3, is KAGVTQTPRYLIKTRGQQVTLSCSPISGHRSVSWYQQTPGQGLQFLFEYFSETQRNKGNFPGRFSGRQFSNSRSEMNVSTLELGDSALYLCASSLTRGFQGAQYFGPGTRLTVL.

This clone has a handful of counts. The genes are TRBV7-9 and TRBJ2-1; D is unclear. Germline V lookup: CDR1 SEHNR, CDR2 FQNEAQ (reference sequence). The CDR3 is made up of 13 amino acids. V lost 6 bases to trimming and J lost 4 bases, with 10 bases between them. Written as DNA, the CDR3 is TGTGCCAGCAGAAGAGGTCTATACAATGAGCAGTTCTTC. It encodes CASRRGLYNEQFF.

J is TRBJ2-2 and V is TRBV4-2; 8 positions match TRBD1. Germline assignment: CDR1 LGHNA and CDR2 YNFKEQ. The CDR3 is 15 residues long. J gave up 4 bases and V 2 bases, and 3 bases lay outside the gene matches. The CDR3 reads CASSQQTGATGELFF. The CDR3 coding sequence is TGTGCCAGCAGCCAACAGACAGGGGCCACCGGGGAGCTGTTTTTT.

The V and J genes are TRBV9 and TRBJ2-5, with a weak D call TRBD2 (5 bases). The CDR3 is 14 amino acids. Germline CDR1 reads SGDLS; CDR2 reads YYNGEE. V shed 0 bases and J shed 3 bases, with 9 bases lying between them. CDR3 region: CASSVGLAEETQYF. CDR3 DNA sequence: TGTGCCAGCAGCGTAGGCCTAGCAGAAGAGACCCAGTACTTC.